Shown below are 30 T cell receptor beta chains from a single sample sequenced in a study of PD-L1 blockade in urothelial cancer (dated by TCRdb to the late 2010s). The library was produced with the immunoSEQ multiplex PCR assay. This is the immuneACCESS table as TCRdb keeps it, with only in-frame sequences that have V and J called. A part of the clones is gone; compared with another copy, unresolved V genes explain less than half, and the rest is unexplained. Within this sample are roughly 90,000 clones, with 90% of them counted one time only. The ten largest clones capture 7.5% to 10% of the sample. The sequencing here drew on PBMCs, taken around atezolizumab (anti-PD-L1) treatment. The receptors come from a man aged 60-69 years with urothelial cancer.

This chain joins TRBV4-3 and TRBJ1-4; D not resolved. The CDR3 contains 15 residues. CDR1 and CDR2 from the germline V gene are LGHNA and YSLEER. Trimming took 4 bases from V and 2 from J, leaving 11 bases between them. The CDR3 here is CASSPAAGTNEKLFF. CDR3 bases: TGCGCCAGCAGCCCAGCGGCCGGGACTAATGAAAAACTGTTTTTT.

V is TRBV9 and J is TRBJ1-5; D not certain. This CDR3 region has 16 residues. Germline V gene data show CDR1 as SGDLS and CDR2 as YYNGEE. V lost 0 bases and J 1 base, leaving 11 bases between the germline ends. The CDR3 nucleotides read TGTGCCAGCAGCGTAGGGGTCGGGGAGAGCAATCAGCCCCAGCATTTT. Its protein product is CASSVGVGESNQPQHF.

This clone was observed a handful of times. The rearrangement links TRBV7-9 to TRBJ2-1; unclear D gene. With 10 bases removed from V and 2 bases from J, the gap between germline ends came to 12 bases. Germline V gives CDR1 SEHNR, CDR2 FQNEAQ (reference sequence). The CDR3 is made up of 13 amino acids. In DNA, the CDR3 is TGTGCCACCGGCGAGAGGACCTACAATGAGCAGTTCTTC. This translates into CATGERTYNEQFF.

As DNA, the CDR3 is TGCGCCAGCAGCTTGTGGCCTCCGGGACTAGGAGGGACCCAGTACTTC. This codes for CASSLWPPGLGGTQYF. The chain employs TRBV5-1 and TRBJ2-5; TRBD2 aligns across 8 bases. Germline assignment: CDR1 SGHRS and CDR2 YFSETQ. Germline trimming cut 1 base from V and 7 bases from J; bases unmatched to any gene: 12. The CDR3 is made up of 16 amino acids.

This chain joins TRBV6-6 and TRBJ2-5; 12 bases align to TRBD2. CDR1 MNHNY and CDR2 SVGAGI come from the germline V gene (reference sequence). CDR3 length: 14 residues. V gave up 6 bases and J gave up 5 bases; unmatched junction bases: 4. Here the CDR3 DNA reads TGTGCCAGCAGGTCTAGCGGGGGGGTCGAGACCCAGTACTTC. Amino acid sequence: CASRSSGGVETQYF.

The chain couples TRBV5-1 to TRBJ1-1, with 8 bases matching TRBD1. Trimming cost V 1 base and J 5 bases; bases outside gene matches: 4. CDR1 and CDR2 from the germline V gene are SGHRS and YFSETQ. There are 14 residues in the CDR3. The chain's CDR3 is CASSLSTGVTEAFF. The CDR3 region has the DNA TGCGCCAGCAGCTTGTCGACAGGGGTAACTGAAGCTTTCTTT. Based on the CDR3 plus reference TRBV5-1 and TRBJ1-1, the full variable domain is KAGVTQTPRYLIKTRGQQVTLSCSPISGHRSVSWYQQTPGQGLQFLFEYFSETQRNKGNFPGRFSGRQFSNSRSEMNVSTLELGDSALYLCASSLSTGVTEAFFGQGTRLTVV.

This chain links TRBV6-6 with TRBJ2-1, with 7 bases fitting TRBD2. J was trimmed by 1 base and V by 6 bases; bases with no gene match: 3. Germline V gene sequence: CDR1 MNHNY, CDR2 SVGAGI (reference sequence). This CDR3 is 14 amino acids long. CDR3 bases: TGTGCCAGCAGACGGGAGGAGTCCTACAATGAGCAGTTCTTC. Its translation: CASRREESYNEQFF.

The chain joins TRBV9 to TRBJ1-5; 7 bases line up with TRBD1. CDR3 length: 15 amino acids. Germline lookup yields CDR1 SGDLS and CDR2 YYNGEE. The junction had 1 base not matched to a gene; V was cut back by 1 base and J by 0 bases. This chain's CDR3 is CASSVSGGSNQPQHF. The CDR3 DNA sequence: TGTGCCAGCAGCGTATCAGGGGGTAGCAATCAGCCCCAGCATTTT.

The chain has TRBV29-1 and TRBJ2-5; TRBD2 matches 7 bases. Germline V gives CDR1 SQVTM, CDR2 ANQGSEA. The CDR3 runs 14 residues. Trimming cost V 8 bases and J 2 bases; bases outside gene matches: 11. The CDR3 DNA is TGCAGCTGCGCGGGGACTAACGATCAAGAGACCCAGTACTTC. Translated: CSCAGTNDQETQYF. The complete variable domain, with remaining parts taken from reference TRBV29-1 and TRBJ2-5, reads SAVISQKPSRDICQRGTSLTIQCQVDSQVTMMFWYRQQPGQSLTLIATANQGSEATYESGFVIDKFPISRPNLTFSTLTVSNMSPEDSSIYLCSCAGTNDQETQYFGPGTRLLVL.

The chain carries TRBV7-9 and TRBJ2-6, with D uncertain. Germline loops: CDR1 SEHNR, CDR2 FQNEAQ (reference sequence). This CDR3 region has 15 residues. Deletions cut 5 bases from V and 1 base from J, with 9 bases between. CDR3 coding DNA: TGTGCCAGCAGCCGACTTGGGTCTGGGGCCAACGTCCTGACTTTC. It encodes CASSRLGSGANVLTF.

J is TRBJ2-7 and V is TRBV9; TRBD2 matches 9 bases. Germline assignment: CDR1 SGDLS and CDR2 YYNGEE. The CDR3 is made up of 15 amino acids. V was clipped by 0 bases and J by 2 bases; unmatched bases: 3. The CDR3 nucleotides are TGTGCCAGCAGCGTAGATGGCGGGGGGGCCTACGAGCAGTACTTC. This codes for CASSVDGGGAYEQYF.

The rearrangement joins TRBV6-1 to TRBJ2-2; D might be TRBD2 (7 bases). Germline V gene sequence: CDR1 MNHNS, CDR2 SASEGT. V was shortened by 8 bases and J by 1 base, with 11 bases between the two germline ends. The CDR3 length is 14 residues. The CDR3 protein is CASGGAMNTGELFF. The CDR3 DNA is TGTGCCAGCGGGGGGGCAATGAACACCGGGGAGCTGTTTTTT.

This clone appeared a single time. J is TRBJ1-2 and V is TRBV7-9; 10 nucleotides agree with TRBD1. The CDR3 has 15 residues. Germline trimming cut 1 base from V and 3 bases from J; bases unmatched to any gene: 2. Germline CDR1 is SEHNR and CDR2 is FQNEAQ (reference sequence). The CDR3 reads CASSLVDRGHYGYTF. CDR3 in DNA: TGTGCCAGCAGCTTAGTTGACAGGGGGCACTATGGCTACACCTTC.

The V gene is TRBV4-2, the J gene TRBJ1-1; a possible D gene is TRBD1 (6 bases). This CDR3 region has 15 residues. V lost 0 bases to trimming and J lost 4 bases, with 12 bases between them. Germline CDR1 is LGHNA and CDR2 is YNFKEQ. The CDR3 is CASSQERGSVTEAFF. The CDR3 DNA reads TGTGCCAGCAGCCAAGAAAGGGGGTCGGTCACTGAAGCTTTCTTT.

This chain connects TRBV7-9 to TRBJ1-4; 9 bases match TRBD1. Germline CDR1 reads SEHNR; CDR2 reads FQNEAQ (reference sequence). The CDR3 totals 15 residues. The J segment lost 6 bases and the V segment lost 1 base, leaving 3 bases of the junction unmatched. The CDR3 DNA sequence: TGTGCCAGCAGCTTAGAACAGGGGGCACATGAAAAACTGTTTTTT. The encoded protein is CASSLEQGAHEKLFF.

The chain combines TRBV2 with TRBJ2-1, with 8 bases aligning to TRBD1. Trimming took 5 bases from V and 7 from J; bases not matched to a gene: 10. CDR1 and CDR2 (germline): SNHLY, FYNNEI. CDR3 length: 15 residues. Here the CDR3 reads CASSQGPDRANEQFF. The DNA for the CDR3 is TGTGCCAGCAGTCAGGGGCCGGACAGGGCGAATGAGCAGTTCTTC.

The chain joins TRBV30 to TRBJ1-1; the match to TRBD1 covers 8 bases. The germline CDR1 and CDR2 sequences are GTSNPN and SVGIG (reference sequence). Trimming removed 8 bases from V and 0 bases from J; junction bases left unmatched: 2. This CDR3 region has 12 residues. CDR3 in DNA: TGTGCCGGGGACAGGATGAACACTGAAGCTTTCTTT. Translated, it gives CAGDRMNTEAFF.

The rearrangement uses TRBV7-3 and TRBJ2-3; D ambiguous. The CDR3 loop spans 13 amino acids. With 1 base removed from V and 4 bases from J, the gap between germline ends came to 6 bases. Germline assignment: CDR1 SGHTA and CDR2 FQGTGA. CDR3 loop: CASSLMQADTQYF. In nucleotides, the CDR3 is TGTGCCAGCAGCTTAATGCAGGCAGATACGCAGTATTTT.

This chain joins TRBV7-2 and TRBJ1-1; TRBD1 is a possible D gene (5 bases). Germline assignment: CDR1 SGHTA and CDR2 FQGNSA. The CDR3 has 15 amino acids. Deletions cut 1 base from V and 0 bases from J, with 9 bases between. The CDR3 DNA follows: TGTGCCAGCAGCTTAGGGGGGGGAATGAACACTGAAGCTTTCTTT. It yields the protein CASSLGGGMNTEAFF.

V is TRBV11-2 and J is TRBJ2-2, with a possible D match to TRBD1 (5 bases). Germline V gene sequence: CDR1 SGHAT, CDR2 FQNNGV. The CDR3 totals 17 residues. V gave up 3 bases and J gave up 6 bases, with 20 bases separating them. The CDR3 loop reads CASSFRTQALGSGELFF. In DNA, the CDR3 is TGTGCCAGCAGCTTCAGAACACAGGCCCTGGGGTCCGGGGAGCTGTTTTTT. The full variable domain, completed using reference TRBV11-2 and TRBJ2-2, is EAGVAQSPRYKIIEKRQSVAFWCNPISGHATLYWYQQILGQGPKLLIQFQNNGVVDDSQLPKDRFSAERLKGVDSTLKIQPAKLEDSAVYLCASSFRTQALGSGELFFGEGSRLTVL.

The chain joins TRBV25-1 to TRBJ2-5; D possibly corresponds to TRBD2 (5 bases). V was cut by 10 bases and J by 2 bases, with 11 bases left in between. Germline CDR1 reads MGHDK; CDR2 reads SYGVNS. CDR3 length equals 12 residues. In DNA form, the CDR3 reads TGTGCCACCTGGGGAGTTCAAGAGACCCAGTACTTC. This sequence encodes CATWGVQETQYF.

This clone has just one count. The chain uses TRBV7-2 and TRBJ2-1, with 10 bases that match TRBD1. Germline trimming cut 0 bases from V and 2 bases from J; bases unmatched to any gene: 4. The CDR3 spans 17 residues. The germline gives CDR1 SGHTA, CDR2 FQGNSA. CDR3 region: CASSLAAGTGAYNEQFF. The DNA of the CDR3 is TGTGCCAGCAGCTTAGCTGCCGGGACAGGGGCCTACAATGAGCAGTTCTTC.

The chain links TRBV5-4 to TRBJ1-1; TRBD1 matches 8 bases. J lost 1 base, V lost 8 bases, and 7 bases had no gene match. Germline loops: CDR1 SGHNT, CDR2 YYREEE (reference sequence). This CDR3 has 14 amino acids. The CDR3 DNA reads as TGTGCCAGTCCCTCTGGACAGGGGAACACTGAAGCTTTCTTT. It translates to CASPSGQGNTEAFF.

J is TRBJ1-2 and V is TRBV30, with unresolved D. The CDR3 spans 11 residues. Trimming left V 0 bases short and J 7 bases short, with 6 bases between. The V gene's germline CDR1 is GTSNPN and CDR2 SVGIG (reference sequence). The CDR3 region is CAWSVISGYTF. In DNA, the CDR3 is TGTGCCTGGAGTGTTATCTCTGGCTACACCTTC.

CDR3 loop: CASKSIAGSEEQYF. In DNA, the CDR3 is TGCGCCAGCAAATCCATAGCGGGCTCCGAAGAGCAGTACTTC. This chain uses TRBV5-1 with TRBJ2-7; TRBD2 aligns across 7 bases. Trimming cost V 6 bases and J 7 bases; bases outside gene matches: 13. Germline loops: CDR1 SGHRS, CDR2 YFSETQ. CDR3 length: 14 amino acids.

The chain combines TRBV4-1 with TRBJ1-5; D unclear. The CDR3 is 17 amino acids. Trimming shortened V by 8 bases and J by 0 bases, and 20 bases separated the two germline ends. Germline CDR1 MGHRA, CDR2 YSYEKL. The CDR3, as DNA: TGCGCCAGCTCTACCCATTTTTTAGAATATAGCAATCAGCCCCAGCATTTT. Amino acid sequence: CASSTHFLEYSNQPQHF.

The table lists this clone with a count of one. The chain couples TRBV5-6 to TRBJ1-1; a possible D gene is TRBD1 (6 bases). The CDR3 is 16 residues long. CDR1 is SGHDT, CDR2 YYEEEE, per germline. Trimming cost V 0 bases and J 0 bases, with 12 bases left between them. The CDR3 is CASSLDLGHLNTEAFF. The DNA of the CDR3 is TGTGCCAGCAGCTTGGACTTGGGACACCTGAACACTGAAGCTTTCTTT.

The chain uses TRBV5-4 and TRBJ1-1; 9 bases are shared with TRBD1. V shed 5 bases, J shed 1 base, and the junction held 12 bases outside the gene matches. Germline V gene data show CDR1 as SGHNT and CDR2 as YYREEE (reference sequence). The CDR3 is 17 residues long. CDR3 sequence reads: CASRPLRQGEGNTEAFF. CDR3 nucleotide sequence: TGTGCCAGCAGACCCCTAAGACAGGGGGAAGGGAACACTGAAGCTTTCTTT.

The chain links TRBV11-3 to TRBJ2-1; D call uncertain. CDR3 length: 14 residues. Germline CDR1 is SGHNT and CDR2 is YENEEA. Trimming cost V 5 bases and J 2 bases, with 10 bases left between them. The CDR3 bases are TGTGCCAGCAGCCCCCGCGGCACCTACAATGAGCAGTTCTTC. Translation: CASSPRGTYNEQFF.

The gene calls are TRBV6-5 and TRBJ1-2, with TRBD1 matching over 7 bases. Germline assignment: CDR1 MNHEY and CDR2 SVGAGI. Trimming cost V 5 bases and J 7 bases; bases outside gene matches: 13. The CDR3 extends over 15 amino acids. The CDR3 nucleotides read TGTGCCAGCAGTCGCACCGCAACAGGGGATGGTGGCTACACCTTC. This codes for CASSRTATGDGGYTF.